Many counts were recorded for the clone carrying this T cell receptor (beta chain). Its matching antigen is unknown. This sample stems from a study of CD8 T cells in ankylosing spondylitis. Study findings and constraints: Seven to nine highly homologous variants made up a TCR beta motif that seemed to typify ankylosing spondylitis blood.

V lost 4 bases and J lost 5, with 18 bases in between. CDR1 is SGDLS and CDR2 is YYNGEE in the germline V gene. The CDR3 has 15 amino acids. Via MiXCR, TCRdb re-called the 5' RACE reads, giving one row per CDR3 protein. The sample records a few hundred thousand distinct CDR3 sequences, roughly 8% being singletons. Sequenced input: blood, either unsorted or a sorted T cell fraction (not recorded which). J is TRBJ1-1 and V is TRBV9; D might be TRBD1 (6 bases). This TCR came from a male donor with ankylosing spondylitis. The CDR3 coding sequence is TGTGCCAGCAGCCGTCTCGGGGGGCTTGAGACTGAAGCTTTCTTT. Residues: CASSRLGGLETEAFF.